The clone carrying this T cell receptor (beta chain) was observed a handful of times. These data originate in a study of blood T cell repertoires in COVID-19. Study information: The cDNA or gDNA used as material had been derived from T cells, B-cell-depleted T cells, or PBMCs.

Assay used: immunoSEQ multiplex PCR; TCRdb lists only in-frame clones, some missing. The table includes about 150,000 clones, about 80% detected once. CDR3 size: 14 residues. Losses at the gene ends were 3 bases for V and 8 bases for J; bases not matched to a gene: 4. Germline CDR1 and CDR2: SGHAT and FQDESV (reference sequence). The rearrangement joins TRBV11-1 to TRBJ1-4; 9 nucleotides match TRBD1. Sequencing was done on a sample of peripheral blood. The TCR originated in a man between 65 and 79 years old with acute or convalescent COVID-19. The CDR3 spells CASSFRTGVEKLFF. CDR3 coding DNA: TGTGCCAGCAGCTTCAGGACAGGGGTCGAAAAACTGTTTTTT.